A few counts support the clone carrying this TCR beta chain. What it binds is unknown. TCRdb re-called the 5' RACE reads through MiXCR, storing one row per CDR3 protein. The sample has about 700,000 distinct CDR3 sequences; 15% to 20% are singletons. This sample was taken from a study of CD8 T cells in ankylosing spondylitis. Whole-study results and caveats: In ankylosing spondylitis blood, a motif of roughly eight highly homologous TCR beta variants appeared characteristic.

V was trimmed by 7 bases and J by 0 bases, leaving 11 bases between them. This CDR3 contains 14 residues. Germline loops: CDR1 SGHDN, CDR2 FVKESK. The receptor's source is a male donor with ankylosing spondylitis. Material for sequencing was blood, either unsorted or a sorted T cell fraction (not recorded which). V gene TRBV14 combines with J gene TRBJ2-3; D perhaps matches TRBD1 (6 bases). This CDR3 reads CASKPGVSTDTQYF. CDR3 sequence (DNA): TGTGCCAGCAAACCAGGGGTGAGCACAGATACGCAGTATTTT.